Listed here is a single T cell receptor beta chain. Data came from immunoSEQ multiplex PCR; TCRdb stores just in-frame clones and leaves some out. This table has fewer than 250,000 clones, about 82% appearing once. The sample is drawn from a study of blood T cell repertoires in COVID-19. The material sequenced was PBMCs or T cells enriched from blood (not recorded which). This clonotype was sampled from a woman in her fifties or sixties who had recovered from COVID-19.

The CDR3 nucleotides are TGTGCCAGCAGTTCCAGGGTTAGCTATGGCTACACCTTC. Amino acids: CASSSRVSYGYTF. This chain links TRBV27 with TRBJ1-2, with TRBD1 as a possible D gene (5 bases). Between the trimmed V and J ends, which lost 4 bases and 4 bases, there was a span of 10 bases. The CDR3 loop spans 13 amino acids. CDR1 MNHEY and CDR2 SMNVEV come from the germline V gene (reference sequence).